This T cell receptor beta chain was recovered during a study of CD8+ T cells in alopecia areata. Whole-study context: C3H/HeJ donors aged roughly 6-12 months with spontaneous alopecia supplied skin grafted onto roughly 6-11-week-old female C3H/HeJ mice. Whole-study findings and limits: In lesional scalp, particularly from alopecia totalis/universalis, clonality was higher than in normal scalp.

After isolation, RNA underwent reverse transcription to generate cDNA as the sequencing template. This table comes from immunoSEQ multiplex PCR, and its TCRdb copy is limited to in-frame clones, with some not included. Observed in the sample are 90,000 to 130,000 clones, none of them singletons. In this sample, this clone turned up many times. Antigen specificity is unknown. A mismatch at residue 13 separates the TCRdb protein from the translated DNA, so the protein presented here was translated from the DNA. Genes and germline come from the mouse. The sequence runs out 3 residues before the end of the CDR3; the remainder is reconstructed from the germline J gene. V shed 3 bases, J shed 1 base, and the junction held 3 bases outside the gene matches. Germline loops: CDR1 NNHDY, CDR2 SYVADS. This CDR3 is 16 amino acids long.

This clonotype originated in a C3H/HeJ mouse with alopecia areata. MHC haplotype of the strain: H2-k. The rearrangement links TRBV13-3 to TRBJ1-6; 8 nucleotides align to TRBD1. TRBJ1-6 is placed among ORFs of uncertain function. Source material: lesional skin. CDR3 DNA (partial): TGTGCCAGCAGTGTCGGACAGGGCTCCTATAATTCGCCC. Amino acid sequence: CASSVGQGSYNSP. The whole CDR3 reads CASSVGQGSYNSPLYF.